A single sample gave rise to the 15 T cell receptor beta chains below, sequenced in a study of blood T cell repertoires in COVID-19. TCRdb keeps only in-frame clones here, not all; method: immunoSEQ multiplex PCR. The sample lists about 200,000 clones; roughly 84% were seen once. What was sequenced was PBMCs or T cells enriched from blood (not recorded which). These receptors all stem from a woman in her 30s who had been exposed to COVID-19.

The J gene is TRBJ2-2, the V gene TRBV7-2, with 7 positions matching TRBD2. CDR1 is SGHTA, CDR2 FQGNSA, per germline. CDR3 length: 17 residues. The V segment lost 2 bases and the J segment 4 bases; nucleotides outside the gene matches: 10. CDR3 sequence reads: CASSLTITSVATGELFF. CDR3 in DNA: TGTGCCAGCAGCTTAACGATTACTAGCGTTGCCACCGGGGAGCTGTTTTTT.

The chain employs TRBV19 and TRBJ1-1, with 11 bases matching TRBD1. Germline V gene sequence: CDR1 LNHDA, CDR2 SQIVND (reference sequence). The CDR3 runs to 17 residues. V was clipped by 8 bases and J by 3 bases; unmatched bases: 14. The CDR3: CASEVGTGGLRDTEAFF. In nucleotides, the CDR3 is TGTGCCAGTGAAGTCGGGACAGGGGGTTTAAGGGACACTGAAGCTTTCTTT.

The chain recombines TRBV7-2 with TRBJ2-7; D gene uncertain. Trimming shortened V by 5 bases and J by 3 bases, and 8 bases separated the two germline ends. The CDR3 totals 12 residues. The V gene's germline CDR1 is SGHTA and CDR2 FQGNSA. CDR3 sequence reads: CASSPGGYEQYF. DNA of the CDR3: TGTGCCAGCAGCCCCGGCGGCTACGAGCAGTACTTC. Together with reference TRBV7-2 and TRBJ2-7, the CDR3 gives the full variable domain: GAGVSQSPSNKVTEKGKDVELRCDPISGHTALYWYRQSLGQGLEFLIYFQGNSAPDKSGLPSDRFSAERTGGSVSTLTIQRTQQEDSAVYLCASSPGGYEQYFGPGTRLTVT.

The V gene is TRBV19, the J gene TRBJ1-1; 8 bases are shared with TRBD1. CDR1 LNHDA and CDR2 SQIVND come from the germline V gene (reference sequence). The V and J ends lost 5 bases and 3 bases, in that order; junction bases with no gene match: 5. The CDR3 covers 14 residues. CDR3 in amino acids: CASSGDRGYTEAFF. The CDR3 bases are TGTGCCAGTAGTGGAGACAGGGGATACACTGAAGCTTTCTTT.

This chain uses TRBV4-1 with TRBJ1-1; 7 bases align to TRBD1. The trim removed 4 bases at V and 7 bases at J, leaving 9 bases unmatched. CDR1 MGHRA and CDR2 YSYEKL come from the germline V gene. The CDR3 totals 14 residues. The DNA of the CDR3 is TGCGCCAGCAGCCGAGAGTTGGGACAGATTGAAGCTTTCTTT. Translated: CASSRELGQIEAFF.

This sequence joins TRBV6-2 or TRBV6-3 and TRBJ1-2; a weak D match, TRBD1 (6 bases). The length of the CDR3 is 16 residues. Trimming shortened V by 0 bases and J by 5 bases, and 16 bases separated the two germline ends. Looked up from germline, CDR1 is MNHEY and CDR2 is SVGEGT. CDR3 nucleotides: TGTGCCAGCAGTTACTCCATTTATTCAGGGGCATATGGCTACACCTTC. Translated, it gives CASSYSIYSGAYGYTF.

This chain joins TRBV29-1 and TRBJ2-2; D is possibly TRBD2 (7 bases). The CDR3 contains 15 residues. V shed 5 bases and J shed 5 bases, with 18 bases lying between them. Germline V gives CDR1 SQVTM, CDR2 ANQGSEA. CDR3 nucleotides: TGCAGCGTTTGGGGGGGCGCTTCAGGAACCGGGGAGCTGTTTTTT. Protein product: CSVWGGASGTGELFF.

V usage is TRBV4-1 and J usage is TRBJ2-5; 11 nucleotides align to TRBD2. CDR3 length equals 17 residues. Germline V gene sequence: CDR1 MGHRA, CDR2 YSYEKL. V trimming: 2 bases; J trimming: 1 base; junction bases outside the gene matches: 6. The CDR3 region has the DNA TGCGCCAGCAGCCAATCCCCGACTAGCGGGGTCCAAGAGACCCAGTACTTC. Its protein product is CASSQSPTSGVQETQYF.

This clone was found once. The chain couples TRBV6-2 or TRBV6-3 to TRBJ1-2; D is unclear. This CDR3 has 14 residues. Trimming pared 2 bases from V and 7 bases from J, leaving 14 bases between. CDR1 MNHEY and CDR2 SVGEGT come from the germline V gene. For the CDR3, the DNA is TGTGCCAGCAGTTACGGCGCCCAGGTCCGTGGCTACACCTTC. Amino acids: CASSYGAQVRGYTF.

The chain employs TRBV27 and TRBJ1-5; 8 positions agree with TRBD1. After removal of 4 bases from V and 2 bases from J, the junction contained 7 bases not matched to a gene. The CDR3 is 16 residues long. The germline V gene encodes CDR1 MNHEY and CDR2 SMNVEV (reference sequence). CDR3 protein: CASSSRTGRGNQPQHF. The CDR3 DNA follows: TGTGCCAGCAGTTCGCGGACAGGGAGGGGCAATCAGCCCCAGCATTTT.

V gene TRBV19 combines with J gene TRBJ1-6, with 8 bases matching TRBD1. The germline V gene encodes CDR1 LNHDA and CDR2 SQIVND (reference sequence). The J segment lost 8 bases and the V segment lost 7 bases, leaving 10 bases of the junction unmatched. The CDR3 is made up of 15 amino acids. The CDR3 DNA reads TGTGCCAGTATAGCATCAGGGGGCGCGGATTCACCCCTCCACTTT. Protein product: CASIASGGADSPLHF.

The V call is TRBV6-5, the J call TRBJ1-2; TRBD1 matches 11 bases. Germline assignment: CDR1 MNHEY and CDR2 SVGAGI. Trimming removed 7 bases from V and 5 bases from J; junction bases left unmatched: 6. This CDR3 is built from 14 residues. Written as DNA, the CDR3 is TGTGCCAGCACCCGGGACAGGGGGTTTTATGGCTACACCTTC. It is translated as CASTRDRGFYGYTF.

The rearrangement uses TRBV29-1 and TRBJ1-4, with D tentatively TRBD1 (5 bases). V was shortened by 4 bases and J by 8 bases, with 11 bases between the two germline ends. Germline-derived CDR1 and CDR2 are SQVTM and ANQGSEA. This CDR3 region has 12 residues. In DNA form, the CDR3 reads TGCAGCGTTGGCGGCAGGGCGGAAAAACTGTTTTTT. This gives the protein CSVGGRAEKLFF.

The J gene is TRBJ2-2, the V gene TRBV2; the match to TRBD2 covers 14 bases. Trimming took 8 bases from V and 8 from J; bases not matched to a gene: 13. The CDR3 spans 17 residues. The germline V gene has CDR1 SNHLY and CDR2 FYNNEI. The CDR3 is CASLPTSGGAVAGELFF. For the CDR3, the DNA is TGTGCCAGCCTGCCGACTAGCGGGGGGGCCGTGGCAGGGGAGCTGTTTTTT. Drawing the rest from reference TRBV2 and TRBJ2-2, the complete variable domain is EPEVTQTPSHQVTQMGQEVILRCVPISNHLYFYWYRQILGQKVEFLVSFYNNEISEKSEIFDDQFSVERPDGSNFTLKIRSTKLEDSAMYFCASLPTSGGAVAGELFFGEGSRLTVL.

The sample holds one count of this clone. The chain has TRBV3-1 (or the pseudogene TRBV3-2) and TRBJ2-5, with TRBD2 identical over 9 bases. The ends lost 4 bases at V and 4 bases at J; junction bases unmatched: 1. CDR1 is LGHDT and CDR2 is YNNKEL in the germline V gene (reference sequence). The length of the CDR3 is 13 residues. The CDR3 here is CASSLGLAETQYF. In DNA, the CDR3 is TGTGCCAGCAGCCTGGGACTAGCAGAGACCCAGTACTTC.